One sample yielded the 12 T cell receptor beta chains listed below, sequenced in a study of blood T cells in healthy people across ages. A second PCR, run for about 7 to 12 cycles, used a sample-barcoded 5' primer plus a J-beta primer mix. TCRdb ran MiXCR on the 5' RACE reads and lists one entry per CDR3 protein. Seen here are approximately 900,000 distinct CDR3 sequences, roughly 43% observed once, and the top ten hold about an eighth. The material sequenced was blood. The receptors were sampled from a man aged 25-45 years in good health.

This clonotype was counted between two and nine times. This chain links TRBV29-1 with TRBJ2-1; 8 bases map to TRBD1. With V trimmed by 7 bases and J by 5 bases, 4 bases remained unmatched. Germline-derived CDR1 and CDR2 are SQVTM and ANQGSEA. This CDR3 has 12 residues. The CDR3 is CSDATGDNEQFF. In DNA form, the CDR3 reads TGCAGCGATGCGACAGGGGACAATGAGCAGTTCTTC.

The rearrangement uses TRBV12-3 or TRBV12-4 and TRBJ2-5, with D uncertain. This CDR3 spans 14 amino acids. V shed 7 bases and J shed 2 bases, with 14 bases lying between them. The CDR3 coding sequence is TGTGCCAGCACCCCTTGGGTATTGCAAGAGACCCAGTACTTC. This codes for CASTPWVLQETQYF.

The rearrangement links TRBV20-1 to TRBJ2-5; 11 nucleotides match TRBD1. CDR3 size: 14 residues. The germline V gene encodes CDR1 DFQATT and CDR2 SNEGSKA (reference sequence). V gave up 2 bases and J gave up 5 bases; unmatched junction bases: 4. The CDR3 DNA follows: TGCAGTGCTAGATGGACAGGGGGCACGGAGACCCAGTACTTC. Protein product: CSARWTGGTETQYF.

DNA of the CDR3: TGTGCCAGCAGCTTAGTCGGTCCAGGGGTAGAAGATACGCAGTATTTT. Translated: CASSLVGPGVEDTQYF. The chain has TRBV7-9 and TRBJ2-3; D might be TRBD1 (6 bases). The CDR3 runs to 16 residues. V was shortened by 1 base and J by 5 bases, with 16 bases between the two germline ends. Germline assignment: CDR1 SEHNR and CDR2 FQNEAQ (reference sequence).

This clonotype showed up just a few times. V usage is TRBV7-2 and J usage is TRBJ2-7; D is possibly TRBD1 or TRBD2 (7 bases each). The germline V and J ends were trimmed by 3 bases and 1 base, with 16 bases remaining between them. The germline CDR1 and CDR2 sequences are SGHTA and FQGNSA. There are 16 residues in the CDR3. CDR3 in DNA: TGTGCCAGCAGCTTCAGGGGGGGGGGACTATCCTACGAGCAGTACTTC. Translated: CASSFRGGGLSYEQYF. The full variable domain, its missing parts supplied by reference TRBV7-2 and TRBJ2-7, is GAGVSQSPSNKVTEKGKDVELRCDPISGHTALYWYRQSLGQGLEFLIYFQGNSAPDKSGLPSDRFSAERTGGSVSTLTIQRTQQEDSAVYLCASSFRGGGLSYEQYFGPGTRLTVT.

This clonotype has only a few counts. The V call is TRBV27, the J call TRBJ2-7; D may be TRBD1 (5 bases). Germline CDR1 and CDR2: MNHEY and SMNVEV (reference sequence). Deletions cut 6 bases from V and 4 bases from J, with 19 bases between. This CDR3 spans 15 amino acids. CDR3 coding DNA: TGTGCCAGCAGCTTAAAGGACACAGGCTTATACGAGCAGTACTTC. Translation: CASSLKDTGLYEQYF.

This clonotype appeared a single time. This chain joins TRBV7-8 and TRBJ2-7; D uncertain. V lost 2 bases and J 6 bases, leaving 17 bases between the germline ends. Germline V gene data show CDR1 as SGHVS and CDR2 as FQNEAQ. The CDR3 consists of 15 residues. The CDR3 nucleotides read TGTGCCAGCAGCTTAAACTCGGGCCCACCGTCCGAGCAGTACTTC. It specifies CASSLNSGPPSEQYF.

The rearrangement links TRBV2 to TRBJ2-5; 13 nucleotides agree with TRBD2. The closer fit of TRBJ2-7 to the DNA end suggests the J call may be wrong. CDR1 and CDR2 (germline): SNHLY, FYNNEI. The CDR3 is 15 amino acids. The CDR3 here is CATEEPGLAGHEQYF. CDR3 nucleotides: TGTGCCACCGAGGAACCGGGACTAGCGGGGCACGAGCAGTACTTC.

The chain carries TRBV20-1 and TRBJ2-5; 11 nucleotides line up with TRBD1. CDR1 is DFQATT and CDR2 is SNEGSKA in the germline V gene (reference sequence). The CDR3 extends over 14 amino acids. V gave up 5 bases and J gave up 4 bases; unmatched junction bases: 6. The DNA of the CDR3 is TGCAGTGCTGTAGCCGGGACAGGGGGAGAGACCCAGTACTTC. Amino acids: CSAVAGTGGETQYF.

The J gene is TRBJ2-7, the V gene TRBV5-6; D is undetermined. The germline V and J ends were trimmed by 1 base and 0 bases, with 26 bases remaining between them. Per germline, CDR1 SGHDT and CDR2 YYEEEE. The CDR3 spans 20 residues. CDR3: CASSLWWVLSAQTNSYEQYF. The CDR3 nucleotides read TGTGCCAGCAGCTTGTGGTGGGTGTTGTCGGCTCAAACTAACTCCTACGAGCAGTACTTC.

This clonotype came up many times. This could be a read error, since a much larger clone is one nucleotide away. The V call is TRBV7-2, the J call TRBJ1-2; TRBD1 is a possible D gene (5 bases). The CDR3 covers 14 residues. CDR1 and CDR2 (germline): SGHTA, FQGNSA. Trimming pared 5 bases from V and 4 bases from J, leaving 14 bases between. For the CDR3, the DNA is TGTGCCAGCAGCGTAGGGGTGGGAACCTATGGCTACACCTTC. Its protein is CASSVGVGTYGYTF.

The chain links TRBV7-3 to TRBJ2-7; 11 bases map to TRBD2. V lost 0 bases and J lost 7; bases outside the gene matches: 2. This CDR3 has 14 residues. Germline CDR1 SGHTA, CDR2 FQGTGA. The CDR3 DNA sequence: TGTGCCAGCAGCTTAACCGGGACTAGCGGTGAGCAGTACTTC. Translating it yields CASSLTGTSGEQYF.